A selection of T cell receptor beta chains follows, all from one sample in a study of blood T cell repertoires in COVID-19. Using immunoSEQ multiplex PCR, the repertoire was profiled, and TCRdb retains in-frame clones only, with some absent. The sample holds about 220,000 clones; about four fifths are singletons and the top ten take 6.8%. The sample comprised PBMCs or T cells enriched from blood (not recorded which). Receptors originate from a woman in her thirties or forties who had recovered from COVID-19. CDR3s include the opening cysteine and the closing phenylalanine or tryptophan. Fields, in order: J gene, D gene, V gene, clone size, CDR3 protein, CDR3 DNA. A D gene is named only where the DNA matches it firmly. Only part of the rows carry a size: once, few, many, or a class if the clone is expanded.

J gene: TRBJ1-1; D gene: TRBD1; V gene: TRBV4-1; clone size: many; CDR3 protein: CASSPLTGKILF; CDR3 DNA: TGCGCCAGCAGCCCCCTGACAGGGAAGATTCTCTTT
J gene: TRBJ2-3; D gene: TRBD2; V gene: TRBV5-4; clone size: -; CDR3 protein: CASRPGGRDTDTQYF; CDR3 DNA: TGTGCCAGCAGACCGGGAGGACGGGACACAGATACGCAGTATTTT
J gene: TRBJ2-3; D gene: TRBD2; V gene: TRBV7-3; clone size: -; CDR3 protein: CASSSSGSSTDTQYF; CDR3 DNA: TGTGCCAGCAGCTCTAGCGGTTCTAGCACAGATACGCAGTATTTT
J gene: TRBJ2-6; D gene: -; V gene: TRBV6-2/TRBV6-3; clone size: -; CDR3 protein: CASSYASGANVLTF; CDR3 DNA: TGTGCCAGCAGTTACGCGTCCGGGGCCAACGTCCTGACTTTC
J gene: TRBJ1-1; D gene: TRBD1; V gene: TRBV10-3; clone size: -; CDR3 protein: CASSPGGTEAFF; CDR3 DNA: TGTGCCAGCTCCCCAGGGGGCACTGAAGCTTTCTTT
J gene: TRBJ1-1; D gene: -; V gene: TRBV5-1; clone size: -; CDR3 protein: CASSRGDAAQNTEAFF; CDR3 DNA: TGCGCCAGTTCACGAGGCGATGCGGCCCAAAACACTGAAGCTTTCTTT
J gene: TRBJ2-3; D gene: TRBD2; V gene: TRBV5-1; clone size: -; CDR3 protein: CASSFGLAGTDTQYF; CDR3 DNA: TGCGCCAGCAGCTTTGGTCTAGCGGGAACAGATACGCAGTATTTT
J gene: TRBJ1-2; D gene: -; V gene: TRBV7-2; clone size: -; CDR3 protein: CASSLATTGDYGYTF; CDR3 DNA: TGTGCCAGCAGCTTAGCCACGACAGGCGACTATGGCTACACCTTC
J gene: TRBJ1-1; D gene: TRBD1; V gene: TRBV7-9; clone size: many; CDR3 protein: CASSPTAQGDTEAFF; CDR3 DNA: TGTGCCAGCAGCCCAACCGCCCAGGGGGACACTGAAGCTTTCTTT
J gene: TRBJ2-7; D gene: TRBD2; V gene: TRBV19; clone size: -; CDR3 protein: CASSPGTSGSLYEQYF; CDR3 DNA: TGTGCCAGTAGTCCAGGGACTAGCGGGAGTCTCTACGAGCAGTACTTC
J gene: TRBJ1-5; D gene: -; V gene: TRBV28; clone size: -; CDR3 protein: CASRLQGSNQPQHF; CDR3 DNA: TGTGCCAGCAGATTACAGGGAAGCAATCAGCCCCAGCATTTT
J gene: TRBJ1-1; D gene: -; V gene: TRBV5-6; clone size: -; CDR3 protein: CASSSVVGHTEAFF; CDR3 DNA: TGTGCCAGCAGCTCGGTGGTGGGGCATACTGAAGCTTTCTTT
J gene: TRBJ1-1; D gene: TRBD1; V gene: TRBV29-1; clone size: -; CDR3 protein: CSASRDRVGTEAFF; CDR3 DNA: TGCAGCGCCTCCAGGGACAGGGTGGGCACTGAAGCTTTCTTT
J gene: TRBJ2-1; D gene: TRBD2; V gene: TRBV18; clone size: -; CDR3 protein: CASSLLAGEGQFF; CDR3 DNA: TGTGCCAGCTCACTACTAGCGGGAGAAGGGCAGTTCTTC
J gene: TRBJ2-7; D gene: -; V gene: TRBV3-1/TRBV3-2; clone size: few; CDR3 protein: CASSHTSYEQYF; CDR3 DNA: TGTGCCAGCAGCCATACATCCTACGAGCAGTACTTC
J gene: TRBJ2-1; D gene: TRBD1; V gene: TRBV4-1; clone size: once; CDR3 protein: CASSPSGQGDNEQFF; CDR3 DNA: TGCGCCAGCAGCCCGTCGGGACAGGGCGACAATGAGCAGTTCTTC
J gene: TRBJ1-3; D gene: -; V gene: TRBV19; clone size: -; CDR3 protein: CASSIGTPGAGNTIYF; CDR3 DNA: TGTGCCAGTAGTATAGGGACACCGGGAGCTGGAAACACCATATATTTT
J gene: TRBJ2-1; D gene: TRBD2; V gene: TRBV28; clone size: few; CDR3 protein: CASSKALGLAGDNEQFF; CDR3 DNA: TGTGCCAGCAGCAAAGCCCTAGGGCTAGCGGGAGATAATGAGCAGTTCTTC
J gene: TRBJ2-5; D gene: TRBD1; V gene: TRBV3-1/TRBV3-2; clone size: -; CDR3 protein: CASSRDRRETQYF; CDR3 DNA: TGTGCCAGCAGCCGGGACAGAAGAGAGACCCAGTACTTC
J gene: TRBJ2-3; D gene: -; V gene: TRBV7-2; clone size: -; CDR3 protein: CASSLTGQATDTQYF; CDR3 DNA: TGTGCCAGCAGCCTAACGGGACAAGCCACAGATACGCAGTATTTT
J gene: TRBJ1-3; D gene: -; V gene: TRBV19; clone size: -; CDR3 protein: CASTTGTRSGNTIYF; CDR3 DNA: TGTGCCAGTACTACCGGGACAAGGAGTGGAAACACCATATATTTT
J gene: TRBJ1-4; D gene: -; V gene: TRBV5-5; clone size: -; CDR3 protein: CASSSGTSNEKLFF; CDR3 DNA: TGTGCCAGCAGCTCCGGGACTTCTAATGAAAAACTGTTTTTT
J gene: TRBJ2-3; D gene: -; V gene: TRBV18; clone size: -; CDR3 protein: CASSPAENTDTQYF; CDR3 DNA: TGTGCCAGCTCACCAGCGGAAAACACAGATACGCAGTATTTT
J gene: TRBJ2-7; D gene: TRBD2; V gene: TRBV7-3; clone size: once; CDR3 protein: CASSCPRVLAAGPPYEQYF; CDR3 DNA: TGTGCCAGCAGCTGCCCCCGGGTACTAGCGGCAGGACCACCTTACGAGCAGTACTTC
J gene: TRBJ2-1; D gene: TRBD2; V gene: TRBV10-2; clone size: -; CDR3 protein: CASSPSGRSNEQFF; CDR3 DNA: TGCGCCAGCAGTCCTAGCGGGAGAAGTAATGAGCAGTTCTTC
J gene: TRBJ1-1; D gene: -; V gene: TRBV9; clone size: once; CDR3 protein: CASSGAGGETEAFF; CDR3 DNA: TGTGCCAGCAGCGGGGCGGGGGGAGAAACTGAAGCTTTCTTT
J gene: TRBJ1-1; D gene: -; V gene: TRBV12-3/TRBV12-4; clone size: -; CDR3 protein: CASSLIQGDEAFF; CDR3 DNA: TGTGCCAGCAGTTTAATACAGGGTGATGAAGCTTTCTTT
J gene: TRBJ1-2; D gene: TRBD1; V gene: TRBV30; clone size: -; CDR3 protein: CAWSPTGGNGYTF; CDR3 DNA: TGTGCCTGGAGCCCGACAGGGGGCAATGGCTACACCTTC
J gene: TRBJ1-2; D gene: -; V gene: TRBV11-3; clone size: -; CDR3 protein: CASSLAAANYGYTF; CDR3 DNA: TGTGCCAGCAGCTTGGCGGCAGCTAACTATGGCTACACCTTC
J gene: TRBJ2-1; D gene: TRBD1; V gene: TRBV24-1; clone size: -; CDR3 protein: CATRKTGNDHGEQFF; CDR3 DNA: TGTGCCACCAGAAAGACAGGGAATGATCATGGTGAGCAGTTCTTC
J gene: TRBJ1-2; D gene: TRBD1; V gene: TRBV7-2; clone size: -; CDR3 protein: CASSFRQGGYGYTF; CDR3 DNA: TGTGCCAGCAGCTTCAGACAGGGCGGTTATGGCTACACCTTC
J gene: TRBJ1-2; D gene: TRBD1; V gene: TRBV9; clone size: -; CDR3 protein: CASSAYRTGGERGYTF; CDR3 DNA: TGTGCCAGCAGCGCCTACCGGACAGGGGGCGAAAGGGGCTACACCTTC
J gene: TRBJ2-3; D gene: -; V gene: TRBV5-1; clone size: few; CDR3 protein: CASAFTESTDTQYF; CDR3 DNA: TGCGCCAGCGCCTTCACGGAGAGCACAGATACGCAGTATTTT
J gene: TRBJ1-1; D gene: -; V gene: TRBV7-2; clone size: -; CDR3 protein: CASSLGVGGPEAFF; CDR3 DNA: TGTGCCAGCAGCTTAGGCGTAGGGGGACCTGAAGCTTTCTTT
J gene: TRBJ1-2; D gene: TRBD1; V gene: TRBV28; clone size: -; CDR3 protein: CASSQVGTGDSPFGYTF; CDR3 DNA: TGTGCCAGCAGCCAGGTGGGGACAGGGGACTCTCCTTTTGGCTACACCTTC
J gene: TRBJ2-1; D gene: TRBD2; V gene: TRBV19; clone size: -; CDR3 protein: CASHPGLCNEQFF; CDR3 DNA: TGTGCCAGTCATCCGGGACTATGCAATGAGCAGTTCTTC
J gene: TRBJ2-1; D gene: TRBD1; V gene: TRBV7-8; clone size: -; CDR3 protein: CASSRTGTENNEQFF; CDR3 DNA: TGTGCCAGCAGCCGGACCGGGACAGAGAACAATGAGCAGTTCTTC
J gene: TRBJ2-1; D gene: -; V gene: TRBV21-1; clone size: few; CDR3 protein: CASSPPWGGFYNEQFF; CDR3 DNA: TGTGCCAGCAGCCCCCCTTGGGGGGGATTCTACAATGAGCAGTTCTTC
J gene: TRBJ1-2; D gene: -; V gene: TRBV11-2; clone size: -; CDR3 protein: CASSGRSGKKYGYTF; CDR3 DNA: TGTGCCAGCAGCGGCCGGTCCGGGAAGAAATATGGCTACACCTTC
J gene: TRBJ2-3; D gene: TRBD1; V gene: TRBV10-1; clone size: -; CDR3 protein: CASGTGDTDTQYF; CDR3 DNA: TGCGCCAGCGGGACAGGAGACACAGATACGCAGTATTTT
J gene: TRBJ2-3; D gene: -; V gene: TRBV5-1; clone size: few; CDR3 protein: CASSLGVFGEDTQYF; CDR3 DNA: TGCGCCAGCAGCTTGGGGGTATTCGGGGAGGATACGCAGTATTTT
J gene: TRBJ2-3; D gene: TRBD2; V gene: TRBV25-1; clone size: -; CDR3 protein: CASTSGKTDTQYF; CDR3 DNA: TGTGCCAGCACTAGCGGGAAGACAGATACGCAGTATTTT
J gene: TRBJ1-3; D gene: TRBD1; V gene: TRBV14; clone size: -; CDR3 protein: CASNPGGIGNTIYF; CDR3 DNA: TGTGCCAGCAACCCAGGGGGAATTGGAAACACCATATATTTT